The 27 T cell receptor beta chains below come from one sample, sequenced in a study of cytomegalovirus exposure and HLA in healthy donors. PCR used 60 Vbeta primers and 13 Jbeta primers. Produced via immunoSEQ multiplex PCR; TCRdb's table is partial and in-frame only. In the table there are fewer than 200,000 clones, 75% to 90% of which are singletons. Specimen: PBMCs. The origin of the receptors is a woman between 45 and 60 years old in good health and CMV-seropositive.

This clone turned up a few times. This rearrangement joins TRBV28 to TRBJ1-5, with D hard to call. With 4 bases removed from V and 0 bases from J, the gap between germline ends came to 7 bases. CDR1 and CDR2 (germline): MDHEN, SYDVKM. The CDR3 is 14 residues long. CDR3: CASSSVYSNQPQHF. The CDR3, as DNA: TGTGCCAGCAGTTCTGTCTATAGCAATCAGCCCCAGCATTTT.

The CDR3: CASSPDTDTQYF. CDR3 bases: TGTGCCAGCAGCCCAGACACAGATACGCAGTATTTT. The chain has TRBV7-9 and TRBJ2-3; D is unresolved. V was trimmed by 5 bases and J by 2 bases, leaving 5 bases between them. This CDR3 region has 12 residues. Per germline, CDR1 SEHNR and CDR2 FQNEAQ (reference sequence).

V usage is TRBV7-9 and J usage is TRBJ2-1; D is uncertain. Between the trimmed V and J ends, which lost 5 bases and 9 bases, there was a span of 20 bases. Germline CDR1 is SEHNR and CDR2 is FQNEAQ (reference sequence). The length of the CDR3 is 15 residues. CDR3 region: CASSPTFVVRGEQFF. CDR3 DNA: TGTGCCAGCAGCCCCACTTTCGTAGTACGTGGTGAGCAGTTCTTC.

This CDR3 reads CASLRGLAEAFF. CDR3 DNA sequence: TGTGCCAGCCTCAGGGGGCTGGCTGAAGCTTTCTTT. This chain links TRBV28 with TRBJ1-1, with 8 nucleotides matching TRBD1. The V gene's germline CDR1 is MDHEN and CDR2 SYDVKM. The CDR3 consists of 12 residues. The J segment lost 6 bases and the V segment lost 8 bases, leaving 5 bases of the junction unmatched.

The chain uses TRBV12-5 and TRBJ1-5, with 10 bases lining up with TRBD1. The CDR3 totals 17 residues. Germline assignment: CDR1 LGHNT and CDR2 FRNRAP. V was clipped by 3 bases and J by 9 bases; unmatched bases: 14. The CDR3 is CASGLTRGTGAVWPQHF. CDR3 sequence (DNA): TGTGCTAGTGGTTTAACCAGGGGGACAGGGGCGGTTTGGCCCCAGCATTTT.

The chain links TRBV5-4 to TRBJ1-1; 11 bases match TRBD1. The CDR3 consists of 17 residues. Germline trimming cut 0 bases from V and 0 bases from J; bases unmatched to any gene: 4. In germline, CDR1 is SGHNT, CDR2 YYREEE (reference sequence). The CDR3 nucleotides are TGTGCCAGCAGCTTGGCCCGGACAGGGGGCCTGAACACTGAAGCTTTCTTT. Translating it yields CASSLARTGGLNTEAFF.

This clone was seen a single time. The chain is built from TRBV29-1 and TRBJ2-1; TRBD1 is a possible D gene (6 bases). Germline values: CDR1 SQVTM, CDR2 ANQGSEA. The CDR3 sequence is 11 residues long. V gave up 3 bases and J gave up 13 bases, with 13 bases separating them. DNA for the CDR3: TGCAGCGTTGACCTACAGGGCTCCCAGTTCTTC. The encoded protein is CSVDLQGSQFF.

The genes are TRBV5-1 and TRBJ2-5, with 9 nucleotides matching TRBD1. The CDR3 has 15 amino acids. Unmatched junction bases numbered 7, after V lost 2 bases and J lost 5 bases. The germline V gene encodes CDR1 SGHRS and CDR2 YFSETQ. Written as DNA, the CDR3 is TGCGCCAGCAGCTTACAGGACAGGGGTACGGAGACCCAGTACTTC. This sequence encodes CASSLQDRGTETQYF.

V and J are TRBV7-3 and TRBJ2-1; possible D gene TRBD1, 6 bases. The CDR3 is 15 residues long. Germline V gene lookup returns CDR1 SGHTA and CDR2 FQGTGA. V was pared by 0 bases and J by 1 base, with 7 bases between. The DNA for the CDR3 is TGTGCCAGCAGCTTAACTCAGGGGTCCTACAATGAGCAGTTCTTC. Its protein is CASSLTQGSYNEQFF.

This chain links TRBV7-8 with TRBJ2-7; D gene unclear. Germline CDR1 is SGHVS and CDR2 is FQNEAQ. Trimming pared 4 bases from V and 3 bases from J, leaving 4 bases between. The CDR3 runs 11 residues. CDR3 residues: CASSSHYEQYF. The CDR3 bases are TGTGCCAGCAGCTCCCACTACGAGCAGTACTTC.

The chain combines TRBV6-5 with TRBJ2-3, with a possible D match to TRBD1 (6 bases). CDR3 length: 15 amino acids. CDR1 and CDR2 (germline): MNHEY, SVGAGI. V shed 2 bases and J shed 4 bases, with 13 bases lying between them. The CDR3 reads CASSYAASGADTQYF. CDR3 sequence (DNA): TGTGCCAGCAGTTACGCCGCGTCAGGGGCAGATACGCAGTATTTT.

The chain recombines TRBV5-4 with TRBJ1-6; D perhaps matches TRBD1 (6 bases). The V gene's germline CDR1 is SGHNT and CDR2 YYREEE (reference sequence). CDR3 length: 13 amino acids. V dropped 3 bases and J dropped 11 bases, with 12 bases sitting between them. The CDR3 reads CASSSNWGPPLHF. The CDR3 nucleotides read TGTGCCAGCAGCTCCAATTGGGGGCCACCCCTCCACTTT.

V is TRBV19 and J is TRBJ2-7, with 8 bases aligning to TRBD1. CDR1 and CDR2 (germline): LNHDA, SQIVND (reference sequence). This CDR3 is 15 amino acids long. V dropped 3 bases and J dropped 0; count of bases not matched to a gene: 4. CDR3 sequence: CASSISDRASYEQYF. The DNA of the CDR3 is TGTGCCAGTAGTATTTCGGACAGGGCCTCCTACGAGCAGTACTTC.

V and J are TRBV7-3 and TRBJ2-1; no clear D. CDR3 length: 13 amino acids. Trimming cost V 2 bases and J 5 bases, with 7 bases left between them. Germline V CDR1 and CDR2: SGHTA, FQGTGA. CDR3 sequence reads: CASSLLRDNEQFF. The DNA for the CDR3 is TGTGCCAGCAGCTTACTGCGAGACAATGAGCAGTTCTTC.

The chain carries TRBV5-1 and TRBJ1-1; 8 nucleotides agree with TRBD1. V dropped 5 bases and J dropped 8; count of bases not matched to a gene: 2. CDR3 length equals 11 residues. The germline CDR1 and CDR2 sequences are SGHRS and YFSETQ. In DNA, the CDR3 is TGCGCCAGCAGACGGGACAGGGAAGCTTTCTTT. It yields the protein CASRRDREAFF.

The chain links TRBV7-3 to TRBJ1-1; 7 bases map to TRBD1. Germline V gives CDR1 SGHTA, CDR2 FQGTGA. With V trimmed by 2 bases and J by 3 bases, 3 bases remained unmatched. CDR3 length: 14 residues. This CDR3 is CASSLVTGDTEAFF. Written as DNA, the CDR3 is TGTGCCAGCAGCTTAGTTACAGGGGACACTGAAGCTTTCTTT.

V gene TRBV19 combines with J gene TRBJ1-5, with a possible D match to TRBD1 (5 bases). The V gene lost 4 bases and the J gene lost 4 bases, with 14 bases spanning the gap. The CDR3 sequence is 15 residues long. CDR1 is LNHDA and CDR2 is SQIVND in the germline V gene (reference sequence). CDR3 protein: CASSSQGLINQPQHF. The CDR3 nucleotides are TGTGCCAGTAGTAGCCAGGGACTGATTAATCAGCCCCAGCATTTT.

The CDR3 nucleotides are TGTGCCAGCAGCTCAAATACAGGGAACTATGGCTACACCTTC. This codes for CASSSNTGNYGYTF. V and J are TRBV5-8 and TRBJ1-2; perhaps TRBD1 as D (6 bases). CDR1 is SGHTS, CDR2 YDEGEE, per germline. The CDR3 consists of 14 residues. Trimming removed 3 bases from V and 2 bases from J, with 11 bases in between.

V usage is TRBV7-9 and J usage is TRBJ2-7; 10 nucleotides match TRBD2. The CDR3 covers 15 residues. The junction had 7 bases not matched to a gene; V was cut back by 5 bases and J by 3 bases. CDR1 is SEHNR and CDR2 is FQNEAQ in the germline V gene (reference sequence). The CDR3 bases are TGTGCCAGCAGCAGAACACTAGCGGGGATCTACGAGCAGTACTTC. Translating it yields CASSRTLAGIYEQYF.

The chain joins TRBV6-6 to TRBJ2-7; D gene unclear. The CDR3 consists of 12 residues. From germline, CDR1 is MNHNY and CDR2 SVGAGI (reference sequence). V shed 7 bases and J shed 0 bases, with 7 bases lying between them. CDR3 region: CASTANSYEQYF. CDR3 nucleotides: TGTGCCAGCACAGCGAACTCCTACGAGCAGTACTTC.

The J gene is TRBJ1-1, the V gene TRBV27; no clear D. With 4 bases removed from V and 1 base from J, the gap between germline ends came to 16 bases. The CDR3 has 16 residues. Per germline, CDR1 MNHEY and CDR2 SMNVEV (reference sequence). In DNA, the CDR3 is TGTGCCAGCAGTTCCCCGGCGGGGTCCCGGAACACTGAAGCTTTCTTT. Its translation is CASSSPAGSRNTEAFF.

The J gene is TRBJ1-5, the V gene TRBV30; D perhaps matches TRBD1 (5 bases). CDR1 and CDR2 (germline): GTSNPN, SVGIG (reference sequence). Trimming cost V 3 bases and J 0 bases, with 15 bases left between them. CDR3 length equals 16 residues. This CDR3 reads CAWRGDLDNSNQPQHF. Here the CDR3 DNA reads TGTGCCTGGAGAGGGGACTTAGACAATAGCAATCAGCCCCAGCATTTT. Full variable domain (outside the CDR3, taken from reference TRBV30 and TRBJ1-5): SQTIHQWPATLVQPVGSPLSLECTVEGTSNPNLYWYRQAAGRGLQLLFYSVGIGQISSEVPQNLSASRPQDRQFILSSKKLLLSDSGFYLCAWRGDLDNSNQPQHFGDGTRLSIL.

This clone was detected only once. CDR3 in amino acids: CASTPPGQPSSGANVLTF. The CDR3 DNA follows: TGTGCCAGCACCCCACCGGGACAGCCAAGCTCTGGGGCCAACGTCCTGACTTTC. The chain uses TRBV5-4 and TRBJ2-6; 7 nucleotides agree with TRBD1. The germline V gene encodes CDR1 SGHNT and CDR2 YYREEE (reference sequence). The CDR3 is 18 residues long. Trimming took 6 bases from V and 0 from J; bases not matched to a gene: 12.

The rearrangement uses TRBV29-1 and TRBJ2-3; tentatively, D is TRBD2 (5 bases). The CDR3 has 14 residues. Trimming took 0 bases from V and 1 from J, leaving 8 bases between them. Germline CDR1 is SQVTM and CDR2 is ANQGSEA. The CDR3 protein is CSVEEGVGTDTQYF. The CDR3 bases are TGCAGCGTTGAAGAGGGAGTGGGCACAGATACGCAGTATTTT.

J is TRBJ1-2 and V is TRBV30, with D possibly TRBD1 on 5 matching bases. Germline V gene lookup returns CDR1 GTSNPN and CDR2 SVGIG (reference sequence). Trimming cost V 8 bases and J 8 bases, with 24 bases left between them. The length of the CDR3 is 14 residues. The CDR3 here is CARTYGAREGGYTF. CDR3 in DNA: TGTGCCAGGACCTATGGGGCCAGGGAGGGCGGCTACACCTTC.

V and J are TRBV28 and TRBJ1-5; D not resolved. CDR3 length: 15 amino acids. Between the trimmed V and J ends, which lost 5 bases and 3 bases, there was a span of 14 bases. Per germline, CDR1 MDHEN and CDR2 SYDVKM. The CDR3 coding sequence is TGTGCCAGCAGTCCCAAGTTTAGCTCCAATCAGCCCCAGCATTTT. Translation gives CASSPKFSSNQPQHF. The full variable domain, in which reference TRBV28 and TRBJ1-5 provide the parts outside the CDR3, is DVKVTQSSRYLVKRTGEKVFLECVQDMDHENMFWYRQDPGLGLRLIYFSYDVKMKEKGDIPEGYSVSREKKERFSLILESASTNQTSMYLCASSPKFSSNQPQHFGDGTRLSIL.

This chain links TRBV5-1 with TRBJ1-1; no clear D gene. The germline V gene has CDR1 SGHRS and CDR2 YFSETQ. The CDR3 totals 13 residues. The V end lost 4 bases, the J end lost 1 base, and 8 bases lay between the germline ends. The CDR3 loop reads CASSRTPNTEAFF. The DNA of the CDR3 is TGCGCCAGCAGCCGTACACCGAACACTGAAGCTTTCTTT.